This T cell receptor (beta chain) emerged from a study of T cell responses to AZD1222 COVID-19 vaccine. CDR3 length equals 15 residues. V was clipped by 6 bases and J by 7 bases, with 16 bases between them. Germline-derived CDR1 and CDR2 are MNHEY and SMNVEV (reference sequence). A remark on this clone: Antigen specificity is unknown.

Method: immunoSEQ multiplex PCR; TCRdb's copy keeps in-frame clones and lacks some. This table has roughly 130,000 clones, 75% to 95% appearing once. Broader study findings: Spike-specific TCR breadth and depth went up after people got two AZD1222 doses.

The clonotype was recovered from an adult in good health. This material consisted of peripheral blood, taken on day 0 of AZD1222 vaccination. The J gene is TRBJ1-6, the V gene TRBV27, with TRBD1 as a possible D gene (6 bases). CDR3 sequence: CASSWGHPRNSPLHF. The CDR3 bases are TGTGCCAGCAGCTGGGGACACCCGCGGAATTCACCCCTCCACTTT.